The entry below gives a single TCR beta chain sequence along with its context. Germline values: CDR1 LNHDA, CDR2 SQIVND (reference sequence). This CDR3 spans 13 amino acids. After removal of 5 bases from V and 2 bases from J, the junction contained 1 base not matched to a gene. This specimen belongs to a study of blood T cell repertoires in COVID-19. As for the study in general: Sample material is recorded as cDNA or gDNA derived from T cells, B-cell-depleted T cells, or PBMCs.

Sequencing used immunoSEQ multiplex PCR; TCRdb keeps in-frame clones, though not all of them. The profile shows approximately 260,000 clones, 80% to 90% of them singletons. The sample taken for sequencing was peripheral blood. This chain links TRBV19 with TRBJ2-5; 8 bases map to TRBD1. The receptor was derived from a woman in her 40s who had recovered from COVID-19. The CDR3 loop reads CASSGQGQETQYF. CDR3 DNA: TGTGCCAGTAGTGGACAGGGACAAGAGACCCAGTACTTC.